A selection of T cell receptor beta chains follows, all from one sample in a study of blood T cell repertoires in COVID-19. Data came from immunoSEQ multiplex PCR; TCRdb stores just in-frame clones and leaves some out. The sample records roughly 190,000 clones, 82% being singletons. What was sequenced was peripheral blood. Source of these receptors: a woman in her fifties or sixties with COVID-19, enrolled during active disease. Each CDR3 is given with its conserved first and last residue. D genes are given only for firm matches. Only some rows state a clone size, as once, few, many or a class for expanded clones.

J gene: TRBJ1-5; D gene: -; V gene: TRBV6-4; clone size: -; CDR3 DNA: TGTGCCAGCACCCACAGGGATTATGGATCTGGTAGCAATCAGCCCCAGCATTTT; CDR3 protein: CASTHRDYGSGSNQPQHF
J gene: TRBJ1-4; D gene: -; V gene: TRBV15; clone size: few; CDR3 DNA: TGTGCCACCAGCAGAGTTGGGACACAAAATGAAAAACTGTTTTTT; CDR3 protein: CATSRVGTQNEKLFF
J gene: TRBJ2-2; D gene: -; V gene: TRBV28; clone size: -; CDR3 DNA: TGTGCCAGCAGTTTATTGGGGAGCGCGAACACCGGGGAGCTGTTTTTT; CDR3 protein: CASSLLGSANTGELFF
J gene: TRBJ2-3; D gene: -; V gene: TRBV5-1; clone size: -; CDR3 DNA: TGCGCCAGCAGCCCCCCGGGTAGCACAGATACGCAGTATTTT; CDR3 protein: CASSPPGSTDTQYF
J gene: TRBJ1-1; D gene: TRBD1; V gene: TRBV19; clone size: -; CDR3 DNA: TGTGCCAGTAGTATGGGCGCAGGGGGATGGGGCACTGAAGCTTTCTTT; CDR3 protein: CASSMGAGGWGTEAFF
J gene: TRBJ1-1; D gene: -; V gene: TRBV29-1; clone size: -; CDR3 DNA: TGCAGCGTATGCAGGGTAATGGACGCTGAAGCTTTCTTT; CDR3 protein: CSVCRVMDAEAFF
J gene: TRBJ2-3; D gene: -; V gene: TRBV7-2; clone size: -; CDR3 DNA: TGTGCCAGCAGCTTAGTTGGCCTCACAGATACGCAGTATTTT; CDR3 protein: CASSLVGLTDTQYF
J gene: TRBJ1-4; D gene: -; V gene: TRBV5-1; clone size: -; CDR3 DNA: TGCGCCAGCAGCTTGGGAGGCGAGCCAACTAATGAAAAACTGTTTTTT; CDR3 protein: CASSLGGEPTNEKLFF
J gene: TRBJ2-1; D gene: TRBD2; V gene: TRBV11-3; clone size: once; CDR3 DNA: TGTGCCAGCAGCTCATTAGCGGGAGGTCAAAGTGAGCAGTTCTTC; CDR3 protein: CASSSLAGGQSEQFF
J gene: TRBJ1-3; D gene: -; V gene: TRBV28; clone size: -; CDR3 DNA: TGTGCCAGCAGTTTAGAGGTCGTCGGAAACACCATATATTTT; CDR3 protein: CASSLEVVGNTIYF
J gene: TRBJ1-5; D gene: -; V gene: TRBV28; clone size: -; CDR3 DNA: TGTGCCAGCAGGCCAAGCGCAGGGGACGGTCAGCCCCAGCATTTT; CDR3 protein: CASRPSAGDGQPQHF
J gene: TRBJ1-6; D gene: -; V gene: TRBV19; clone size: -; CDR3 DNA: TGTGCCAGTAGTCCCGAACGGAGGGGTACCTATAATTCACCCCTCCACTTT; CDR3 protein: CASSPERRGTYNSPLHF
J gene: TRBJ1-4; D gene: -; V gene: TRBV12-1; clone size: once; CDR3 DNA: TGTGCCAGCAGCTTTCGGTTCCGACAGGGGAAAGATCGCGGTGGTAATGAAAAACTGTTTTTT; CDR3 protein: CASSFRFRQGKDRGGNEKLFF
J gene: TRBJ2-7; D gene: TRBD1; V gene: TRBV20-1; clone size: -; CDR3 DNA: TGCAGTGCTAGTGTAAGCAGGGGGAACGAGCAGTACTTC; CDR3 protein: CSASVSRGNEQYF
J gene: TRBJ2-1; D gene: TRBD2; V gene: TRBV24-1; clone size: -; CDR3 DNA: TGTGCCACCAGTGATCTCCGGACTAGCGGGAGTTACAATGAGCAGTTCTTC; CDR3 protein: CATSDLRTSGSYNEQFF
J gene: TRBJ2-2; D gene: -; V gene: TRBV3-1/TRBV3-2; clone size: -; CDR3 DNA: TGTGCCAGCAGCCAACCCTCCGGGGAGCTGTTTTTT; CDR3 protein: CASSQPSGELFF
J gene: TRBJ2-1; D gene: TRBD1; V gene: TRBV27; clone size: few; CDR3 DNA: TGTGCCAGCAGTTTTACGGGACAGATTAGCTCCTACAATGAGCAGTTCTTC; CDR3 protein: CASSFTGQISSYNEQFF
J gene: TRBJ1-2; D gene: TRBD1; V gene: TRBV4-3; clone size: once; CDR3 DNA: TGCGCCAGCAGCCAAGTGTCAGGGGGTACTATGGGCTACACCTTC; CDR3 protein: CASSQVSGGTMGYTF
J gene: TRBJ2-1; D gene: TRBD1; V gene: TRBV19; clone size: -; CDR3 DNA: TGTGCCAGTCGGACAGGGCATGAGCAGTTCTTC; CDR3 protein: CASRTGHEQFF
J gene: TRBJ2-7; D gene: TRBD1; V gene: TRBV2; clone size: -; CDR3 DNA: TGTGCCAGCAGTGCCGGGACAGCCTACGAGCAGTACTTC; CDR3 protein: CASSAGTAYEQYF
J gene: TRBJ2-2; D gene: -; V gene: TRBV19; clone size: few; CDR3 DNA: TGTGCCAGTAGTATGGAGCGGAACACCGGGGAGCTGTTTTTT; CDR3 protein: CASSMERNTGELFF
J gene: TRBJ2-5; D gene: -; V gene: TRBV15; clone size: once; CDR3 DNA: TGTGCCACCAGCACAAGGGGTACCCAAGAGACCCAGTACTTC; CDR3 protein: CATSTRGTQETQYF
J gene: TRBJ1-5; D gene: -; V gene: TRBV19; clone size: -; CDR3 DNA: TGTGCCAGTAGTATCCGGATCGGGGGAATGGGGAATCAGCCCCAGCATTTT; CDR3 protein: CASSIRIGGMGNQPQHF
J gene: TRBJ1-6; D gene: -; V gene: TRBV28; clone size: -; CDR3 DNA: TGTGCCAGCAGCCGGCAGGGGAGATCACCCCTCCACTTT; CDR3 protein: CASSRQGRSPLHF
J gene: TRBJ1-1; D gene: -; V gene: TRBV10-3; clone size: -; CDR3 DNA: TGTGCCATCAGTGAAGCTAGGAGCACTGAAGCTTTCTTT; CDR3 protein: CAISEARSTEAFF
J gene: TRBJ2-3; D gene: TRBD2; V gene: TRBV5-5; clone size: -; CDR3 DNA: TGTGCCAGCAGCCGCCGGGAGGGCCCCACAGATACGCAGTATTTT; CDR3 protein: CASSRREGPTDTQYF